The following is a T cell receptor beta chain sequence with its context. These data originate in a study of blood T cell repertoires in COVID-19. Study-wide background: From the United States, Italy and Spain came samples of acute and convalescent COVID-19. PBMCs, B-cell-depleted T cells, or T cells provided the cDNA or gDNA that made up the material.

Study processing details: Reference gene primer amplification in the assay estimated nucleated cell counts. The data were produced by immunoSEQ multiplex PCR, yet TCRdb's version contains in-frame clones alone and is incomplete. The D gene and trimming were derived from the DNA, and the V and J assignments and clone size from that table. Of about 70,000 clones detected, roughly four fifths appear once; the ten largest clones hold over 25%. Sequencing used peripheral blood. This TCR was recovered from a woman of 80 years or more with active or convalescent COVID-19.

CDR3 in DNA: TGCGCCAGCAGCGCATTAACCGGGACAGATGAAATTGGGGAAGCTTTCTTT. Translating it yields CASSALTGTDEIGEAFF. The chain combines TRBV5-1 with TRBJ1-1; 7 bases match TRBD1. This CDR3 is 17 amino acids long. Germline loops: CDR1 SGHRS, CDR2 YFSETQ. With V trimmed by 4 bases and J by 8 bases, 20 bases remained unmatched.